Shown below are 12 T cell receptor beta chains from a single sample sequenced in a study of blood T cell repertoires in COVID-19. Method: immunoSEQ multiplex PCR; TCRdb's copy keeps in-frame clones and lacks some. The data contain about 190,000 clones, approximately 79% of them singletons. The sample comprised peripheral blood. The receptors shown here come from a man in his forties or fifties who had recovered from COVID-19.

J is TRBJ2-7 and V is TRBV27; 10 nucleotides line up with TRBD1. Losses at the gene ends were 4 bases for V and 7 bases for J; bases not matched to a gene: 7. Per the germline V gene, CDR1 is MNHEY and CDR2 is SMNVEV (reference sequence). The CDR3 has 14 amino acids. The CDR3 loop is CASSYRDRGGEQYF. CDR3 DNA sequence: TGTGCCAGCAGTTACCGGGACAGGGGCGGAGAGCAGTACTTC.

CDR3 region: CATVQGASTGELFF. The CDR3 nucleotides are TGTGCCACCGTTCAGGGGGCGAGCACCGGGGAGCTGTTTTTT. V gene TRBV15 combines with J gene TRBJ2-2, with TRBD1 matching over 8 bases. Germline assignment: CDR1 LNHNV and CDR2 YYDKDF (reference sequence). Unmatched junction bases numbered 6, after V lost 8 bases and J lost 4 bases. This CDR3 has 14 amino acids. Based on the CDR3 plus reference TRBV15 and TRBJ2-2, the full variable domain is DAMVIQNPRYQVTQFGKPVTLSCSQTLNHNVMYWYQQKSSQAPKLLFHYYDKDFNNEADTPDNFQSRRPNTSFCFLDIRSPGLGDTAMYLCATVQGASTGELFFGEGSRLTVL.

The CDR3 coding sequence is TGTGCCAGCAGCTTAATAGGGGACGGGGAGCTGTTTTTT. Residues: CASSLIGDGELFF. The genes are TRBV7-7 and TRBJ2-2, with D possibly being TRBD1 (5 bases). The CDR3 runs 13 residues. Germline assignment: CDR1 SSHAT and CDR2 FNYEAQ (reference sequence). With 2 bases removed from V and 7 bases from J, the gap between germline ends came to 8 bases. The entire variable domain, with the rest obtained from reference TRBV7-7 and TRBJ2-2, is as follows: GAGVSQSPRYKVTKRGQDVTLRCDPISSHATLYWYQQALGQGPEFLTYFNYEAQPDKSGLPSDRFSAERPEGSISTLTIQRTEQRDSAMYRCASSLIGDGELFFGEGSRLTVL.

This rearrangement joins TRBV11-2 to TRBJ2-5; D gene uncertain. The V end was cut by 1 base, the J end by 5 bases, with 11 bases between. The CDR3 runs to 14 residues. The germline V gene has CDR1 SGHAT and CDR2 FQNNGV. CDR3 bases: TGTGCCAGCAGCTTAGCGTGGCCACCCGAGACCCAGTACTTC. Amino acids: CASSLAWPPETQYF.

V and J are TRBV19 and TRBJ1-5; possibly TRBD1 for D (6 bases). Germline CDR1 LNHDA, CDR2 SQIVND (reference sequence). The CDR3 contains 16 residues. V was shortened by 5 bases and J by 2 bases, with 16 bases between the two germline ends. CDR3 residues: CASSLIQGLGNQPQHF. In DNA form, the CDR3 reads TGTGCCAGTAGTCTAATACAGGGTCTCGGCAATCAGCCCCAGCATTTT.

J is TRBJ1-2 and V is TRBV7-9; 8 positions match TRBD1. The J segment lost 4 bases and the V segment lost 4 bases, leaving 8 bases of the junction unmatched. The germline V gene encodes CDR1 SEHNR and CDR2 FQNEAQ (reference sequence). There are 15 residues in the CDR3. Here the CDR3 DNA reads TGTGCCAGCAGCTCTCTCAGGGGGCGCGGCTATGGCTACACCTTC. Its translation: CASSSLRGRGYGYTF.

This clone turned up a few times. The chain joins TRBV6-4 to TRBJ2-6, with D tentatively TRBD1 (5 bases). CDR3 length equals 13 residues. Germline V gives CDR1 MRHNA, CDR2 SNTAGT. V dropped 3 bases and J dropped 10 bases, with 10 bases sitting between them. The CDR3 reads CASSERGLNVLTF. As DNA, the CDR3 is TGTGCCAGCAGTGAAAGGGGCCTGAACGTCCTGACTTTC.

The gene calls are TRBV24-1 and TRBJ2-5; 8 nucleotides align to TRBD1. The CDR3 has 15 residues. The junction had 1 base not matched to a gene; V was cut back by 0 bases and J by 2 bases. Germline assignment: CDR1 KGHDR and CDR2 SFDVKD. CDR3 region: CATSDLWDRQETQYF. The CDR3 region has the DNA TGTGCCACCAGTGATTTGTGGGACAGGCAAGAGACCCAGTACTTC.

The chain's CDR3 is CASSLRTSGSSYNEQFF. The CDR3 nucleotides read TGTGCCAGCAGTTTACGGACTAGCGGGAGCTCCTACAATGAGCAGTTCTTC. This chain connects TRBV27 to TRBJ2-1; the match to TRBD2 covers 13 bases. Germline loops: CDR1 MNHEY, CDR2 SMNVEV (reference sequence). V lost 2 bases to trimming and J lost 0 bases; unmatched junction nucleotides: 1. The CDR3 is made up of 17 amino acids.

This chain uses TRBV15 with TRBJ1-1, with D possibly being TRBD1 (5 bases). The CDR3 has 16 amino acids. Germline loops: CDR1 LNHNV, CDR2 YYDKDF (reference sequence). Trimming removed 2 bases at V and 3 bases at J, with 16 bases between. CDR3 protein: CATSRPGGRRDTEAFF. The CDR3 nucleotides are TGTGCCACCAGCAGACCTGGGGGGAGGCGAGACACTGAAGCTTTCTTT.

The chain links TRBV11-1 to TRBJ2-2; no firm D call. The CDR3 runs to 14 residues. Germline CDR1 is SGHAT and CDR2 is FQDESV (reference sequence). V lost 2 bases and J lost 7, with 11 bases in between. CDR3 residues: CASSLWYQDGELFF. In DNA form, the CDR3 reads TGTGCCAGCAGCTTATGGTATCAGGACGGGGAGCTGTTTTTT.

The rearrangement uses TRBV30 and TRBJ2-5, with a tentative D call TRBD1 (5 bases). V lost 3 bases and J 1 base, leaving 6 bases between the germline ends. Germline-derived CDR1 and CDR2 are GTSNPN and SVGIG (reference sequence). This CDR3 is built from 12 residues. The CDR3 DNA sequence: TGTGCCTGGAGACAGGTCCAAGAGACCCAGTACTTC. It encodes CAWRQVQETQYF.